Shown below are 16 T cell receptor beta chains from a single sample sequenced in a study of control samples from healthy donors and cancer patients. TCRdb's copy holds only in-frame clones and misses some; the assay was immunoSEQ multiplex PCR. This table holds about 120,000 clones, around 93% found once. The sample consisted of blood. These receptors originate from a woman between 45 and 65 years old in good health.

The chain couples TRBV2 to TRBJ1-1; 10 nucleotides agree with TRBD1. CDR1 SNHLY and CDR2 FYNNEI come from the germline V gene. The CDR3 totals 15 residues. The trim removed 5 bases at V and 5 bases at J, leaving 8 bases unmatched. The CDR3 here is CASSTKTGGYTEAFF. CDR3 nucleotide sequence: TGTGCCAGCAGTACAAAGACAGGGGGCTATACTGAAGCTTTCTTT.

This chain uses TRBV19 with TRBJ1-4, with a weak D call TRBD1 (6 bases). CDR3 length equals 15 residues. V lost 6 bases to trimming and J lost 6 bases, with 17 bases between them. Germline CDR1 reads LNHDA; CDR2 reads SQIVND (reference sequence). In DNA, the CDR3 is TGTGCCAGTAGCGGGTTATACGCAGGGGATGAAAAACTGTTTTTT. Its protein product is CASSGLYAGDEKLFF.

The J gene is TRBJ2-1, the V gene TRBV6-6; TRBD2 agrees at 10 bases. The CDR3 is 13 residues long. The V gene's germline CDR1 is MNHNY and CDR2 SVGAGI (reference sequence). Trimming took 7 bases from V and 9 from J; bases not matched to a gene: 6. CDR3 loop: CASNLAGVVEQFF. The CDR3 region has the DNA TGTGCCAGCAACCTAGCGGGAGTGGTTGAGCAGTTCTTC.

The chain has TRBV3-1 (or the pseudogene TRBV3-2) and TRBJ2-5; weak D call: TRBD2 (5 bases). From germline, CDR1 is LGHDT and CDR2 YNNKEL (reference sequence). Between the trimmed V and J ends, which lost 4 bases and 4 bases, there was a span of 16 bases. This CDR3 spans 15 amino acids. The CDR3 DNA reads as TGTGCCAGCAGCCTCCAGAGGGTTGGCGGAGAGACCCAGTACTTC. It yields the protein CASSLQRVGGETQYF.

CDR3 loop: CASSPSGRNSGNTIYF. Written as DNA, the CDR3 is TGTGCCAGCTCACCATCGGGCAGGAACTCTGGAAACACCATATATTTT. The rearrangement links TRBV18 to TRBJ1-3, with D uncertain. This CDR3 has 16 residues. Trimming took 2 bases from V and 0 from J, leaving 11 bases between them. Germline V gene sequence: CDR1 KGHSH, CDR2 LQKENI.

On this clone itself: Distinct nucleotide sequences in the sample also encode this CDR3. The rearrangement links TRBV5-1 to TRBJ2-7; 10 nucleotides align to TRBD1. The CDR3 runs 15 residues. The V gene's germline CDR1 is SGHRS and CDR2 YFSETQ. J lost 3 bases, V lost 0 bases, and 3 bases had no gene match. This chain's CDR3 is CASSLETGGVYEQYF. The CDR3 DNA reads as TGCGCCAGCAGCTTGGAGACAGGGGGCGTCTACGAGCAGTACTTC.

The gene calls are TRBV4-2 and TRBJ1-4, with TRBD1 as a possible D gene (6 bases). The germline V gene encodes CDR1 LGHNA and CDR2 YNFKEQ. This CDR3 region has 18 residues. V gave up 1 base and J gave up 0 bases, with 15 bases separating them. In nucleotides, the CDR3 is TGTGCCAGCAGCCAAGCTGGCAGGGGCTCTGCAACTAATGAAAAACTGTTTTTT. As protein: CASSQAGRGSATNEKLFF.

The rearrangement links TRBV30 to TRBJ1-1; the D gene is possibly TRBD1 (6 bases). V lost 3 bases and J 3 bases, leaving 11 bases between the germline ends. The CDR3 runs 13 residues. The V gene's germline CDR1 is GTSNPN and CDR2 SVGIG (reference sequence). CDR3 protein: CAWRPTGHTEAFF. The CDR3 region has the DNA TGTGCCTGGAGACCGACAGGTCACACTGAAGCTTTCTTT.

This chain links TRBV11-2 with TRBJ1-2; 8 bases line up with TRBD1. With 2 bases clipped from V and 3 bases from J, the junction kept 8 bases outside the gene matches. The V gene's germline CDR1 is SGHAT and CDR2 FQNNGV. The CDR3 has 16 amino acids. CDR3 in DNA: TGTGCCAGCAGCTTAAGTTCCTCGACAGGGGACTATGGCTACACCTTC. Its translation is CASSLSSSTGDYGYTF.

The chain combines TRBV5-6 with TRBJ1-3; D is possibly TRBD1 (6 bases). V was pared by 0 bases and J by 4 bases, with 17 bases between. The CDR3 runs to 17 residues. Germline V gene data show CDR1 as SGHDT and CDR2 as YYEEEE. The CDR3 DNA follows: TGTGCCAGCAGCTTGGAACAACAGGGCATGGTGGGAAACACCATATATTTT. This encodes CASSLEQQGMVGNTIYF.

V is TRBV20-1 and J is TRBJ2-7, with TRBD1 as a possible D gene (6 bases). The CDR3 has 11 amino acids. V was shortened by 4 bases and J by 2 bases, with 6 bases between the two germline ends. CDR1 and CDR2 from the germline V gene are DFQATT and SNEGSKA (reference sequence). CDR3 nucleotide sequence: TGCAGTGCTACAGGGGCCTACGAGCAGTACTTC. Protein: CSATGAYEQYF.

The V call is TRBV27, the J call TRBJ2-6; TRBD2 matches at 7 bases. CDR1 MNHEY and CDR2 SMNVEV come from the germline V gene (reference sequence). Germline trimming cut 5 bases from V and 0 bases from J; bases unmatched to any gene: 4. CDR3 length: 16 amino acids. CDR3 bases: TGTGCCAGCAGTGGGAGGGAATACTCTGGGGCCAACGTCCTGACTTTC. As protein: CASSGREYSGANVLTF.

The chain recombines TRBV19 with TRBJ1-5; D is perhaps TRBD1 (6 bases). V dropped 2 bases and J dropped 4 bases, with 15 bases sitting between them. Germline V gene lookup returns CDR1 LNHDA and CDR2 SQIVND (reference sequence). The CDR3 totals 16 residues. CDR3 DNA: TGTGCCAGTAGTATAAGGACCGGGACAAATAATCAGCCCCAGCATTTT. It specifies CASSIRTGTNNQPQHF.

The rearrangement links TRBV6-5 to TRBJ1-1; no clear D. CDR3 size: 12 residues. Germline loops: CDR1 MNHEY, CDR2 SVGAGI. Trimming removed 1 base at V and 4 bases at J, with 4 bases between. CDR3: CASSYLGTEAFF. DNA of the CDR3: TGTGCCAGCAGTTACTTGGGCACTGAAGCTTTCTTT.

The genes are TRBV7-9 and TRBJ2-2; TRBD2 agrees at 7 bases. This CDR3 has 14 residues. Per germline, CDR1 SEHNR and CDR2 FQNEAQ (reference sequence). J lost 3 bases, V lost 3 bases, and 1 base had no gene match. The CDR3 protein is CASSFGRDTGELFF. The CDR3 region has the DNA TGTGCCAGCAGCTTTGGGAGGGACACCGGGGAGCTGTTTTTT.

The rearrangement joins TRBV5-5 to TRBJ1-1, with D perhaps TRBD1 (6 bases). Trimming stripped 2 bases from V and 2 bases from J, with 13 bases between. Germline-derived CDR1 and CDR2 are SGHKS and YYEKEE (reference sequence). The CDR3 length is 15 residues. CDR3: CASSFAGAANTEAFF. CDR3 DNA: TGTGCCAGCAGCTTTGCGGGGGCGGCCAACACTGAAGCTTTCTTT.